The following is a TCR beta chain sequence with its context. The data are from a study of blood T cell repertoires in COVID-19. As for the study in general: Samples representing acute and convalescent COVID-19 were sourced from the United States, Italy and Spain. The analysed material was cDNA or gDNA that came from T cells, B-cell-depleted T cells, or PBMCs.

Per the study methods: Nucleated cell number was recorded as an estimate derived from reference gene primer amplification. Repertoires were generated with immunoSEQ multiplex PCR, while TCRdb's copy carries only in-frame clones and drops some. The DNA was the basis for D and trimming; V, J and clone size are from that table. The repertoire has 14,000 or so clones, around 69% of them found once; the top ten carry less than 25%. The ends were cut back, 0 bases at V and 10 bases at J, with 7 bases in the middle. The CDR3 is 12 residues long. CDR1 is SGHNT and CDR2 is YYREEE in the germline V gene (reference sequence).

The chain combines TRBV5-4 with TRBJ2-2, with D uncertain. The clonotype was recovered from a boy between 2 and 10 years old with active or convalescent COVID-19. The specimen was peripheral blood. For the CDR3, the DNA is TGTGCCAGCAGCTTGGACTCCCTGGAGCTGTTTTTT. This codes for CASSLDSLELFF. Full variable domain (rest looked up from reference TRBV5-4 and TRBJ2-2): ETGVTQSPTHLIKTRGQQVTLRCSSQSGHNTVSWYQQALGQGPQFIFQYYREEENGRGNFPPRFSGLQFPNYSSELNVNALELDDSALYLCASSLDSLELFFGEGSRLTVL.